Reported below is one T cell receptor beta chain. With V trimmed by 0 bases and J by 8 bases, 7 bases remained unmatched. CDR1 MNHNS and CDR2 SASEGT come from the germline V gene. The CDR3 extends over 15 amino acids. These data belong to a study of T cell responses to AZD1222 COVID-19 vaccine. Some clones are missing from TCRdb's copy, which holds only in-frame ones; the method was immunoSEQ multiplex PCR. The sample carries 150,000 or so clones, roughly nine tenths recorded once. This receptor was identified in an adult who received the AZD1222 COVID-19 vaccine. Sequences were derived from peripheral blood, sampled 28 days after the second AZD1222 dose. The chain uses TRBV6-1 and TRBJ1-2; 9 bases match TRBD1. The CDR3 DNA reads TGTGCCAGCAGTGAAGCCCCCGCGGGACAGGGAGGCTACACCTTC. Amino acid sequence: CASSEAPAGQGGYTF.